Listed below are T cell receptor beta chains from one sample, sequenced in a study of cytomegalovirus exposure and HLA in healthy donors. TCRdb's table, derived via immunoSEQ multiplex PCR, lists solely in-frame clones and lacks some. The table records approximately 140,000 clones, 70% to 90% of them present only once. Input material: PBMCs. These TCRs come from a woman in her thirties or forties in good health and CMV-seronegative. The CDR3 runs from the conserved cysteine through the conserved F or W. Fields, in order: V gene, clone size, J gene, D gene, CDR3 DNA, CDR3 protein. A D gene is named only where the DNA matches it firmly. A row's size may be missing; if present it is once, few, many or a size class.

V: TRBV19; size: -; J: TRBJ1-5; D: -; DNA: TGTGCCAGTAGTATTTGGCCAGGGAGCAATCAGCCCCAGCATTTT; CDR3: CASSIWPGSNQPQHF
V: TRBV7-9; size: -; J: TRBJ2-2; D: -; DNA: TGTGCCAGCAGCCCCCTTGGGAACAGGGCGACCGGGGAGCTGTTTTTT; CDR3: CASSPLGNRATGELFF
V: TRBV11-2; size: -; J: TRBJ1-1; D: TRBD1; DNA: TGTGCCAGCAGCTTAGGCCGAGGAGAGGGGGCAAACACTGAAGCTTTCTTT; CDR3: CASSLGRGEGANTEAFF
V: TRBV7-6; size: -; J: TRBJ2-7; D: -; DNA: TGTGCCAGCAGCTTAGAAGGACAAACCTACGAGCAGTACTTC; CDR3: CASSLEGQTYEQYF
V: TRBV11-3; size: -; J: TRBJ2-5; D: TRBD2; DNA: TGTGCCAGCAGCTTATGGGGTCCTAGCGGGAGGGAGGAGACCCAGTACTTC; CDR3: CASSLWGPSGREETQYF
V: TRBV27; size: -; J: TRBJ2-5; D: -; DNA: TGTGCCAGCAGTTTATCAGGGGGGGCCCAGTACTTC; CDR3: CASSLSGGAQYF
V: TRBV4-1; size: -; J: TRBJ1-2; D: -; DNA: TGCGCCAGCAGCCAAGAACCAACAGTCAACTATGGCTACACCTTC; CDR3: CASSQEPTVNYGYTF
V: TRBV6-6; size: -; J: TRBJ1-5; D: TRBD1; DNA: TGTGCCAGCAGTCTGACAGGGTATAGCAATCAGCCCCAGCATTTT; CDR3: CASSLTGYSNQPQHF
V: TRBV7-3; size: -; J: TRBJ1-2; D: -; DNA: TGTGCCAGCAGCCTTCAGGGCTTGGGTGGCTACACCTTC; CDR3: CASSLQGLGGYTF
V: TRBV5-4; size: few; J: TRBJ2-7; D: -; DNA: TGTGCCAGCAGCTTTCAGGGCCAGGACTACTACGAGCAGTACTTC; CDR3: CASSFQGQDYYEQYF
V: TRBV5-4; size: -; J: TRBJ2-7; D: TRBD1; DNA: TGTGCCAGCAGCCCACAGACAGGGTACTACGAGCAGTACTTC; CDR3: CASSPQTGYYEQYF
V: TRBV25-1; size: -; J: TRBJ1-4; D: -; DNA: TGTGCCAGCAGAGGCGACAGAGAAAAACTGTTTTTT; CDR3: CASRGDREKLFF
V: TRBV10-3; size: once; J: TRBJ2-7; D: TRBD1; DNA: TGTGCCATTCGGGACAGTAGCTCCTACGAGCAGTACTTC; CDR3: CAIRDSSSYEQYF
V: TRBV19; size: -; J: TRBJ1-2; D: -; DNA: TGTGCCAGTAGTCCAGGGCGAAACTATGGCTACACCTTC; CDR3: CASSPGRNYGYTF
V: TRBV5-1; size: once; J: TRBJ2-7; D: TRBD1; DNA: TGCCCCCCCGGACAGGGGACCGAGCAGTACTTC; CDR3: CPPGQGTEQYF
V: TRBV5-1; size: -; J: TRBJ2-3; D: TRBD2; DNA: TGCGCCAGCAGCTTGGGAGCGGGAGGGCGTACAGATACGCAGTATTTT; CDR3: CASSLGAGGRTDTQYF
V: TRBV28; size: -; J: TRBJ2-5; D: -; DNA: TGTGCCAGCAGTTCAGAGGTACAGGGGAGGGAGACCCAGTACTTC; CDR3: CASSSEVQGRETQYF
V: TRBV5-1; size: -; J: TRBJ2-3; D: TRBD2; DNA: TGCGCCAGCAGCTTGGGCCCTCTCTATAGCGGGAGCTCCACAGATACGCAGTATTTT; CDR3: CASSLGPLYSGSSTDTQYF
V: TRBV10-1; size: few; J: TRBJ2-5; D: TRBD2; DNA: TGCGCCAGCAGTGATACTAGCGGGAAATCCGGGGAGACCCAGTACTTC; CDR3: CASSDTSGKSGETQYF
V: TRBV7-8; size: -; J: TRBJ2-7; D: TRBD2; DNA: TGTGCCAGCAGCCCGACTAGCGGGCTCTACGAGCAGTACTTC; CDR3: CASSPTSGLYEQYF
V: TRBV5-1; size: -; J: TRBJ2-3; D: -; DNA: TGCGCCAGCAGCTTGGATGGAGCAGATACGCAGTATTTT; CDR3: CASSLDGADTQYF
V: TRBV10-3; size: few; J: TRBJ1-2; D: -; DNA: TGTGCCATCAGTGAGTCGATAGGGGAGGTTAACTATGGCTACACCTTC; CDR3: CAISESIGEVNYGYTF
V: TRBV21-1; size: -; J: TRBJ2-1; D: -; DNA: TGTGCCAGCAGCATCTACCTTAGCGGGAGATCCTACAATGAGCAGTTCTTC; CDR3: CASSIYLSGRSYNEQFF
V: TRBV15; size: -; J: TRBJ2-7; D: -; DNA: TGTGCCACCAGCAGAGATACTAGGGTGAACGAGCAGTACTTC; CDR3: CATSRDTRVNEQYF
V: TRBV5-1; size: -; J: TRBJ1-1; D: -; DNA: TGCGCCAGCAGCTTGGCAGGGTTGACTGAAGCTTTCTTT; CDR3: CASSLAGLTEAFF
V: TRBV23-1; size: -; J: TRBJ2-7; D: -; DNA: TGCGCCAGCAGCCCGGGGACTCCTAAGAACTTC; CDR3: CASSPGTPKNF
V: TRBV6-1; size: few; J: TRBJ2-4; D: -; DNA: TGTGCCAGCGGTACCGGGAGAATTGACATTCAGTACTTC; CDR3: CASGTGRIDIQYF
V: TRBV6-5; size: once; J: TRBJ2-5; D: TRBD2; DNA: TGTGCCAGCAGGGAGGGGAGGGAAGAGACCCAGTACTTC; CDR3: CASREGREETQYF
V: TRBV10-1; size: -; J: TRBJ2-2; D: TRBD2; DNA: TGCGCCAGCAGCCCGAGTGTAACTAGCGCGAACACCGGGGAGCTGTTTTTT; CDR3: CASSPSVTSANTGELFF
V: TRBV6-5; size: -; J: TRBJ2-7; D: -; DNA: TGTGCCCAGGATGACAGATTCTCCTACGAGCAGTACTTC; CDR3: CAQDDRFSYEQYF
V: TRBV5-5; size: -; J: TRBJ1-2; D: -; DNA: TGTGCCAGCAGCTTGGTTGCGGGGCCCCTAGACTATGGCTACACCTTC; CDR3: CASSLVAGPLDYGYTF
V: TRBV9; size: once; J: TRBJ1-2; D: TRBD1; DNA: TGTGCCAGCAGCGCACGGACAGGGGATGGCTACACCTTC; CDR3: CASSARTGDGYTF
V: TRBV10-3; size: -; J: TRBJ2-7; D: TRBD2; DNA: TGTGCCATCAGTGACCCATGGACTAGCAAAGGCGAGCAGTACTTC; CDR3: CAISDPWTSKGEQYF
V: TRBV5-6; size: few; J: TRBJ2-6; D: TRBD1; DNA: TGTGCCAGCAGCGCCTTGGGACAGGGCTCTGGGGCCAACGTCCTGACTTTC; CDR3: CASSALGQGSGANVLTF
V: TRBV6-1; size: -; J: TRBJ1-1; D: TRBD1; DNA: TGTGCCAGCAGCCCTAGGGACAGAGCTTTCTTT; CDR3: CASSPRDRAFF
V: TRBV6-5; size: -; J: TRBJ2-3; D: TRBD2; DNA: TGTGCCACCTCCCGGCTGGGACTAAGCACAGATACGCAGTATTTT; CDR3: CATSRLGLSTDTQYF
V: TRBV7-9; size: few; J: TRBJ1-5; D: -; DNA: TGTTCCAGCAGCCCTAATGCAGGGGATCAGCCCCAGCATTTT; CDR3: CSSSPNAGDQPQHF
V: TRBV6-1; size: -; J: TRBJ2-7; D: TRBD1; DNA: TGTGCCAGCAGTGGGACCACAGGGGTTTGGTCGTACGAGCAGTACTTC; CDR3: CASSGTTGVWSYEQYF
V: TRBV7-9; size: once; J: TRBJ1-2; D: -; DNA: TGTGCCAGCAGTCCAGACTACTATGGCTACACCTTC; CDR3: CASSPDYYGYTF
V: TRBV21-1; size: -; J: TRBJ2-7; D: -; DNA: TGTGCCAGCAGAAAGGGGTTGGACAGGGGTTACCACGAGCAGTACTTC; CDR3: CASRKGLDRGYHEQYF
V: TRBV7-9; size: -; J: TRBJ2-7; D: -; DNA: TGTGCCAGCAGCTTAGCGGGAGGGGGGCCAAGCTCCTACGAGCAGTACTTC; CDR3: CASSLAGGGPSSYEQYF
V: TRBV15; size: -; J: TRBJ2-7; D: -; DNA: TGTGCCACCAGCAGTAAGGGGCTCGAGCAGTACTTC; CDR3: CATSSKGLEQYF
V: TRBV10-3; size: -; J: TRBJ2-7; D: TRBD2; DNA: TGTGCCACCGGGAGGGCGGCCTACGAGCAGTACTTC; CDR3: CATGRAAYEQYF
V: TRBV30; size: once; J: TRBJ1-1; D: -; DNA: TGTGCCTGGAGTGTAATAATAGGGGACACTGAAGCTTTCTTT; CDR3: CAWSVIIGDTEAFF
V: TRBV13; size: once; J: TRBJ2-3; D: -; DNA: TGTGCCAGCAGCTTTAGGCTGCGGGCGGGCAGCGCGGTAACAGATACGCAGTATTTT; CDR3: CASSFRLRAGSAVTDTQYF
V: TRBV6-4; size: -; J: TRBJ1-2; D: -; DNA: TGTGCCAGCAGTTCTGGGGCAGGTGGTGGCTACACCTTC; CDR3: CASSSGAGGGYTF